The next 12 T cell receptor beta chains were all read from a single sample in a study of vaccination and CD4 T cells after COVID-19. Cultured CD4+ T-cell DNA underwent Oncomine TCR Beta short-read sequencing. TCRdb re-called the PCR reads with MiXCR, one entry per CDR3 protein. The sample records thousands of distinct CDR3 sequences, roughly 20% being singletons. The treatment here: approximately 9-day PBMC culture with coronavirus spike peptide pools or control peptides (ViraFEST assay). Antigens of these TCRs are unknown. Sequencing used CD4+ T cells from blood, cultured in vitro, obtained after SARS-CoV-2 vaccination. These receptor sequences come from a human donor who had recovered from COVID-19.

This chain connects TRBV6-1 to TRBJ2-3; 11 bases align to TRBD1. The CDR3 has 13 residues. Losses at the gene ends were 8 bases for V and 4 bases for J; bases not matched to a gene: 2. Germline lookup yields CDR1 MNHNS and CDR2 SASEGT. This CDR3 is CASGTGGADTQYF. Written as DNA, the CDR3 is TGTGCCAGCGGGACAGGGGGGGCAGATACGCAGTATTTT.

The sample holds a few counts of this clonotype. The chain combines TRBV27 with TRBJ1-1; no reliable D call. This CDR3 contains 14 residues. Germline V CDR1 and CDR2: MNHEY, SMNVEV (reference sequence). V was clipped by 3 bases and J by 2 bases, with 10 bases between them. The CDR3 region is CASSFGGRNTEAFF. CDR3 sequence (DNA): TGTGCCAGCAGTTTTGGTGGCAGAAACACTGAAGCTTTCTTT.

This clonotype occurred many times. The gene calls are TRBV7-2 and TRBJ1-1; D is unresolved. The CDR3 sequence is 13 residues long. V was shortened by 4 bases and J by 8 bases, with 14 bases between the two germline ends. CDR1 and CDR2 (germline): SGHTA, FQGNSA. The CDR3 DNA follows: TGTGCCAGCAGCTCAGTACCTGAATCCGAAGCTTTCTTT. Translation: CASSSVPESEAFF.

This clonotype was seen repeatedly, ten times or more. The chain carries TRBV27 and TRBJ2-3, with 10 nucleotides matching TRBD2. V lost 1 base, J lost 8 bases, and 12 bases stayed unmatched. Germline CDR1 MNHEY, CDR2 SMNVEV (reference sequence). This CDR3 is built from 17 residues. The CDR3 DNA sequence: TGTGCCAGCAGTTTATTGGTGCTAGGACTAGCGGACGGTACGCAGTATTTT. It is translated as CASSLLVLGLADGTQYF.

The chain carries TRBV29-1 and TRBJ2-7; TRBD1 matches at 11 bases. CDR3 size: 16 residues. CDR1 is SQVTM, CDR2 ANQGSEA, per germline. J gave up 4 bases and V 5 bases, and 13 bases lay outside the gene matches. CDR3 amino acids: CSVPPRDRGEDYEQYF. The CDR3 region has the DNA TGCAGCGTTCCACCCCGGGACAGGGGGGAGGATTACGAGCAGTACTTC.

A few counts support this clonotype. The rearrangement links TRBV5-1 to TRBJ2-7; 10 positions agree with TRBD2. V was clipped by 0 bases and J by 3 bases; unmatched bases: 3. This CDR3 contains 15 residues. Germline CDR1 reads SGHRS; CDR2 reads YFSETQ. The CDR3 sequence: CASSLVIAGGYEQYF. The CDR3 DNA sequence: TGCGCCAGCAGCTTGGTAATAGCGGGGGGCTACGAGCAGTACTTC.

This clonotype was detected only a few times. Here the CDR3 DNA reads TGCAGTGCTAGACAGCCAGGGCGGATCGGGTTCGCGGAAAATCAGCCCCAGCATTTT. Protein sequence: CSARQPGRIGFAENQPQHF. This rearrangement joins TRBV20-1 to TRBJ1-5; a possible D gene is TRBD1 (5 bases). CDR1 DFQATT and CDR2 SNEGSKA come from the germline V gene (reference sequence). The V end lost 2 bases, the J end lost 4 bases, and 27 bases lay between the germline ends. The CDR3 contains 19 residues.

By its share, this clonotype is medium-sized. V is TRBV20-1 and J is TRBJ1-5, with 8 bases lining up with TRBD1. CDR3 length: 13 amino acids. Germline CDR1 and CDR2: DFQATT and SNEGSKA (reference sequence). With V trimmed by 5 bases and J by 5 bases, 5 bases remained unmatched. CDR3 sequence: CSAGDRWDQPQHF. The CDR3, as DNA: TGCAGTGCTGGGGACAGGTGGGATCAGCCCCAGCATTTT.

The chain uses TRBV20-1 and TRBJ2-3; 8 nucleotides align to TRBD2. The germline gives CDR1 DFQATT, CDR2 SNEGSKA (reference sequence). The CDR3 sequence is 17 residues long. The J segment lost 0 bases and the V segment lost 6 bases, leaving 14 bases of the junction unmatched. For the CDR3, the DNA is TGCAGTGCCGTCATGTGGGGTAGCGGGGCTAGCACAGATACGCAGTATTTT. This encodes CSAVMWGSGASTDTQYF.

The chain uses TRBV18 and TRBJ2-7, with D possibly TRBD1 on 6 matching bases. The germline V gene encodes CDR1 KGHSH and CDR2 LQKENI. The CDR3 contains 15 residues. V was cut by 2 bases and J by 3 bases, with 14 bases left in between. The CDR3 nucleotides read TGTGCCAGCTCACCAGCAGGGGCCCAGTACTACGAGCAGTACTTC. Its translation: CASSPAGAQYYEQYF.

V is TRBV19 and J is TRBJ2-1; maybe TRBD1 (6 bases). Germline CDR1 LNHDA, CDR2 SQIVND (reference sequence). The CDR3 runs to 14 residues. The V gene lost 9 bases and the J gene lost 3 bases, with 15 bases spanning the gap. The CDR3 here is CASRPDRIYNEQFF. The CDR3 DNA reads TGTGCCAGCCGACCGGACAGAATCTACAATGAGCAGTTCTTC.

By its share, this clonotype is medium-sized. The V gene is TRBV6-1, the J gene TRBJ2-7, with D unclear. CDR1 and CDR2 from the germline V gene are MNHNS and SASEGT. V gave up 8 bases and J gave up 4 bases, with 9 bases separating them. CDR3 size: 11 residues. Written as DNA, the CDR3 is TGTGCCAGCGCCGGGCGGTACGAGCAGTACTTC. Translated, it gives CASAGRYEQYF.